One sample yielded the 3 T cell receptor beta chains listed below, sequenced in a study of OX40 agonist ivuxolimab in advanced cancers. Assay used: immunoSEQ multiplex PCR; TCRdb lists only in-frame clones, some missing. The table shows around 81,000 clones, with roughly 80% occurring only once. Material: CD4+ or CD8+ T cells sorted from blood, obtained in a trial of the OX40 agonist ivuxolimab. The receptors derive from an adult with an advanced solid tumor such as melanoma, head and neck, liver or kidney cancer.

V gene TRBV7-8 combines with J gene TRBJ2-5, with 8 bases fitting TRBD2. CDR1 and CDR2 from the germline V gene are SGHVS and FQNEAQ. V shed 0 bases and J 1 base; nucleotides not matched to a gene: 16. The CDR3 length is 20 residues. The CDR3 region is CASSLALSELLAEVQETQYF. CDR3 DNA: TGTGCCAGCAGCTTAGCCCTATCGGAGCTACTAGCGGAGGTCCAAGAGACCCAGTACTTC.

The V call is TRBV15, the J call TRBJ2-5, with D uncertain. Trimming stripped 0 bases from V and 9 bases from J, with 11 bases between. In germline, CDR1 is LNHNV, CDR2 YYDKDF (reference sequence). The CDR3 runs 13 residues. The CDR3 here is CATSRDKVVAQYF. In DNA, the CDR3 is TGTGCCACCAGCAGAGATAAAGTGGTGGCCCAGTACTTC.

This chain uses TRBV19 with TRBJ1-6, with D possibly being TRBD1 (6 bases). The CDR3 is 15 amino acids. Trimming removed 3 bases at V and 9 bases at J, with 15 bases between. Germline loops: CDR1 LNHDA, CDR2 SQIVND (reference sequence). CDR3 region: CASSIGATRGSPLHF. The DNA for the CDR3 is TGTGCCAGTAGTATCGGGGCCACCAGGGGTTCACCCCTCCACTTT. Using reference TRBV19 and TRBJ1-6 for the parts outside the CDR3, the full variable domain is DGGITQSPKYLFRKEGQNVTLSCEQNLNHDAMYWYRQDPGQGLRLIYYSQIVNDFQKGDIAEGYSVSREKKESFPLTVTSAQKNPTAFYLCASSIGATRGSPLHFGNGTRLTVT.